Listed here are 8 T cell receptor beta chains from one sample, sequenced in a study of tissue T cells after allogeneic stem cell transplantation (dated by TCRdb to about 2022). The method was the immunoSEQ multiplex PCR assay. Entries here come from immuneACCESS through TCRdb and include only in-frame sequences with V and J called. Some clones fail to appear in such tables; in the studies checked, an unresolved V gene covers under half of the shortfall, and the cause of the remainder is unknown. This sample comprises just under 7,500 clones, roughly half of them detected only once. The ten biggest clones cover roughly 3.5% of the sample. This specimen's time point label, per the study, means: mouse harvest day 7 after allogeneic transplant. Mouse grafts consisting of 10^7 T-cell-depleted bone marrow cells combined with 10^6 splenic CD5+ T cells were administered by tail vein injection. The sample was gut tissue. Every receptor here comes from a female BALB/c mouse given C57BL/6 T cells with graft-versus-host disease after an allogeneic hematopoietic cell transplant.

In its sample, this clone was seen once. Genes here carry mouse names. The read falls 1 residue short of the CDR3 end, and the missing part is taken from the germline J gene. The gene calls are TRBV3 and TRBJ2-5, with TRBD2 matching 11 bases. CDR1 and CDR2 from the germline V gene are SNHLY and FYNGKV (reference sequence). The CDR3 has 15 residues. After removal of 5 bases from V and 3 bases from J, the junction contained 4 bases not matched to a gene. The CDR3 sequence: CASSPRTGGQDTQYF. Incomplete CDR3 DNA: TGTGCCAGCAGCCCCCGGACTGGGGGGCAAGACACCCAGTAC.

A note on this clone: The genes are named according to mouse. The DNA ends 1 residue before the CDR3 does, and the rest of the CDR3 is filled in from the germline J gene. The chain is built from TRBV14 and TRBJ2-7; perhaps TRBD1 as D (5 bases). CDR3 size: 13 residues. V was shortened by 5 bases and J by 5 bases, with 14 bases between the two germline ends. Germline V gene data show CDR1 as SGHDT and CDR2 as FRDEAV. The covered CDR3 bases are TGTGCCAGCAGCCCGACAGATCAGGATGAACAGTAC. Encoded protein: CASSPTDQDEQY. The entire CDR3 is CASSPTDQDEQYF.

This clone turned up a few times. Gene names are mouse gene names. The CDR3 is cut off 1 residue early in the read; its end comes from the germline J gene. This chain connects TRBV31 to TRBJ2-7; 14 bases match TRBD2. After removal of 0 bases from V and 4 bases from J, the junction contained 5 bases not matched to a gene. The V gene's germline CDR1 is GKSSPN and CDR2 SITVG. CDR3 length: 16 residues. The CDR3 DNA, read in part, is TGTGCCTGGAGTCTAAGGGGACTGGGGGGGCCTTATGAACAGTAC. This encodes CAWSLRGLGGPYEQY. The whole CDR3 sequence is CAWSLRGLGGPYEQYF.

A word on this clone: Here the gene names and germline are mouse. The CDR3 goes on 1 residue after the read ends, and that part is filled in from the germline J gene. V gene TRBV12-1 combines with J gene TRBJ2-7, with 11 bases lining up with TRBD2. Germline V gene sequence: CDR1 SGHSN, CDR2 HYEKVE. This CDR3 spans 14 amino acids. Germline trimming cut 4 bases from V and 3 bases from J; bases unmatched to any gene: 4. CDR3 sequence reads: CASSPGTGGYEQYF. The CDR3 bases that were read are TGTGCCAGCTCGCCCGGGACTGGGGGCTATGAACAGTAC.

Concerning this clone: Genes and germline are mouse. The read halts 1 residue ahead of the CDR3 end, with the missing end drawn from the germline J gene. The V and J genes are TRBV26 and TRBJ1-1; no definite D call. The CDR3 extends over 13 amino acids. Trimming pared 2 bases from V and 1 base from J, leaving 5 bases between. Germline V gene sequence: CDR1 KGHPV, CDR2 FQNQEV (reference sequence). CDR3 protein: CASSLEGNTEVFF. The CDR3 bases that were read are TGTGCCAGCAGTCTGGAGGGGAACACAGAAGTCTTC.

Comment on this clone: All gene names here are mouse names. The read stops 1 residue short of the end of the CDR3; the missing end is completed from the germline J gene. The rearrangement joins TRBV5 to TRBJ2-4; tentatively, D is TRBD2 (6 bases). This CDR3 spans 14 amino acids. The V and J ends lost 2 bases and 2 bases respectively, with 8 bases between them. CDR1 is LGHNA and CDR2 is YNLKQL in the germline V gene (reference sequence). CDR3: CASSQTGHQNTLYF. CDR3 DNA (partial): TGTGCCAGCAGCCAAACTGGGCATCAAAACACCTTGTAC.

Comment on this clone: Genes and germline are mouse. The sequenced fragment ends 1 residue before the CDR3 boundary, so the rest is inferred from the germline J gene. V usage is TRBV13-1 and J usage is TRBJ1-4; the match to TRBD1 covers 12 bases. The CDR3 sequence is 15 residues long. Trimming cost V 4 bases and J 6 bases; bases outside gene matches: 4. Germline V lookup: CDR1 NSHNY, CDR2 SYGAGN. Incomplete CDR3 DNA: TGTGCCAGCAGTCTCCGGGACAGGGGGCACGAAAGATTATTT. It codes for CASSLRDRGHERLF. The entire CDR3 reads CASSLRDRGHERLFF.

This clone was counted only a few times. The gene symbols are mouse symbols. The read comes to an end 1 residue before the CDR3 does, leaving the germline J gene to fill in the end. The gene calls are TRBV26 and TRBJ2-5; no clear D. Germline V gives CDR1 KGHPV, CDR2 FQNQEV (reference sequence). The CDR3 is 13 amino acids. Trimming stripped 4 bases from V and 6 bases from J, with 11 bases between. CDR3 in amino acids: CASSRGWVDTQYF. CDR3 DNA, as far as it was read: TGTGCCAGCAGTCGGGGTTGGGTGGACACCCAGTAC.